Listed here are 27 T cell receptor beta chains from one sample, sequenced in a study of T cell responses to AZD1222 COVID-19 vaccine. Using immunoSEQ multiplex PCR, the repertoire was profiled, and TCRdb retains in-frame clones only, with some absent. Among about 79,000 clones listed, about 89% were seen once. The sequencing here drew on peripheral blood, taken 28 days after the second AZD1222 dose. These receptors all stem from an adult who received the AZD1222 COVID-19 vaccine.

Written as DNA, the CDR3 is TGTGCCAGTAACCGGGACGTAGGATCGGACTATGGCTACACCTTC. Encoded protein: CASNRDVGSDYGYTF. The V gene is TRBV19, the J gene TRBJ1-2; D might be TRBD1 (5 bases). CDR1 is LNHDA and CDR2 is SQIVND in the germline V gene (reference sequence). V gave up 7 bases and J gave up 3 bases, with 18 bases separating them. The CDR3 is 15 amino acids.

This chain connects TRBV6-5 to TRBJ2-7, with TRBD1 identical over 7 bases. Germline V gives CDR1 MNHEY, CDR2 SVGAGI. The trim removed 5 bases at V and 5 bases at J, leaving 12 bases unmatched. The CDR3 sequence is 15 residues long. CDR3 nucleotides: TGTGCCAGCAGTCCCTCCACAGGGGAGAGAGACGAGCAGTACTTC. This encodes CASSPSTGERDEQYF.

V usage is TRBV29-1 and J usage is TRBJ2-7; 8 bases agree with TRBD2. CDR1 SQVTM and CDR2 ANQGSEA come from the germline V gene. Trimming cost V 7 bases and J 2 bases; bases outside gene matches: 7. The CDR3 totals 13 residues. CDR3 nucleotides: TGCAGCGCCCGACTAGCGAATACCTACGAGCAGTACTTC. Translation gives CSARLANTYEQYF.

The rearrangement uses TRBV12-3 or TRBV12-4 and TRBJ1-4; D not certain. This CDR3 is 12 amino acids long. V was clipped by 3 bases and J by 8 bases, with 7 bases between them. CDR3 in DNA: TGTGCCAGCAGTTTTGGGATCGAAAAACTGTTTTTT. Protein product: CASSFGIEKLFF.

The genes are TRBV5-1 and TRBJ2-3, with D tentatively TRBD1 (6 bases). Germline values: CDR1 SGHRS, CDR2 YFSETQ. V lost 7 bases and J 2 bases, leaving 17 bases between the germline ends. This CDR3 is 15 amino acids long. Here the CDR3 reads CASRLGTQNTDTQYF. CDR3 sequence (DNA): TGCGCCAGCCGCCTAGGGACACAGAACACAGATACGCAGTATTTT.

The genes are TRBV27 and TRBJ2-7; 9 bases match TRBD1. Germline assignment: CDR1 MNHEY and CDR2 SMNVEV (reference sequence). Trimming took 5 bases from V and 5 from J; bases not matched to a gene: 7. The CDR3 is 14 residues long. DNA of the CDR3: TGTGCCAGCAGTACCGGGACAGGGATCAACGAGCAGTACTTC. Amino acids: CASSTGTGINEQYF.

This sequence joins TRBV7-2 and TRBJ2-7, with no clear D. Per germline, CDR1 SGHTA and CDR2 FQGNSA. V was clipped by 2 bases and J by 5 bases, with 10 bases between them. There are 13 residues in the CDR3. The CDR3 sequence: CASSLLSGDEQYF. CDR3 coding DNA: TGTGCCAGCAGCTTATTGAGTGGGGACGAGCAGTACTTC. The entire variable domain, with the rest obtained from reference TRBV7-2 and TRBJ2-7, is as follows: GAGVSQSPSNKVTEKGKDVELRCDPISGHTALYWYRQSLGQGLEFLIYFQGNSAPDKSGLPSDRFSAERTGGSVSTLTIQRTQQEDSAVYLCASSLLSGDEQYFGPGTRLTVT.

This chain connects TRBV7-9 to TRBJ2-7; a weak D match, TRBD2 (5 bases). The CDR3 totals 14 residues. From germline, CDR1 is SEHNR and CDR2 FQNEAQ (reference sequence). The V end lost 2 bases, the J end lost 4 bases, and 12 bases lay between the germline ends. The CDR3 spells CASSLIGPGYEQYF. CDR3 DNA sequence: TGTGCCAGCAGCTTAATTGGGCCGGGATACGAGCAGTACTTC.

This clone was detected only once. This chain uses TRBV9 with TRBJ2-4; D is possibly TRBD2 (5 bases). V shed 4 bases and J shed 9 bases, with 32 bases lying between them. CDR3 length: 19 amino acids. CDR1 and CDR2 (germline): SGDLS, YYNGEE. The CDR3 spells CASSTRPFPPVGDGGIQYF. CDR3 sequence (DNA): TGTGCCAGCAGCACACGCCCCTTTCCACCGGTGGGCGACGGAGGCATTCAGTACTTC.

This chain joins TRBV19 and TRBJ2-1, with D unclear. The CDR3 loop spans 18 amino acids. Trimming took off 5 bases at V and 0 bases at J, with 20 bases between the two ends. Germline V gene lookup returns CDR1 LNHDA and CDR2 SQIVND (reference sequence). The CDR3 loop reads CASSGGVGSFASYNEQFF. The DNA for the CDR3 is TGTGCCAGTAGTGGTGGGGTGGGTTCTTTTGCCTCCTACAATGAGCAGTTCTTC. The full variable domain, in which reference TRBV19 and TRBJ2-1 provide the parts outside the CDR3, is DGGITQSPKYLFRKEGQNVTLSCEQNLNHDAMYWYRQDPGQGLRLIYYSQIVNDFQKGDIAEGYSVSREKKESFPLTVTSAQKNPTAFYLCASSGGVGSFASYNEQFFGPGTRLTVL.

This chain links TRBV9 with TRBJ1-1; D gene uncertain. This CDR3 has 14 residues. Germline lookup yields CDR1 SGDLS and CDR2 YYNGEE. Between the trimmed V and J ends, which lost 3 bases and 2 bases, there was a span of 11 bases. CDR3: CASSAQGGNTEAFF. DNA of the CDR3: TGTGCCAGCAGCGCCCAAGGCGGTAACACTGAAGCTTTCTTT. Full variable domain (remainder filled in from reference TRBV9 and TRBJ1-1): DSGVTQTPKHLITATGQRVTLRCSPRSGDLSVYWYQQSLDQGLQFLIQYYNGEERAKGNILERFSAQQFPDLHSELNLSSLELGDSALYFCASSAQGGNTEAFFGQGTRLTVV.

The V gene is TRBV12-3 or TRBV12-4, the J gene TRBJ1-1; 9 positions agree with TRBD1. With V trimmed by 6 bases and J by 3 bases, 2 bases remained unmatched. This CDR3 has 13 amino acids. CDR3 coding DNA: TGTGCCAGCAGAAGACAGGGGGACACTGAAGCTTTCTTT. Encoded protein: CASRRQGDTEAFF.

The J gene is TRBJ2-1, the V gene TRBV5-8; D not resolved. There are 15 residues in the CDR3. Germline V gene lookup returns CDR1 SGHTS and CDR2 YDEGEE. V dropped 0 bases and J dropped 0 bases, with 7 bases sitting between them. The CDR3 loop reads CASSLVADSYNEQFF. Written as DNA, the CDR3 is TGTGCCAGCAGCTTGGTGGCGGACTCCTACAATGAGCAGTTCTTC.

The sample holds one count of this clone. The J gene is TRBJ2-7, the V gene TRBV7-9; weak D call: TRBD1 (6 bases). This CDR3 comprises 13 residues. The germline V and J ends were trimmed by 5 bases and 2 bases, with 10 bases remaining between them. Germline V gene sequence: CDR1 SEHNR, CDR2 FQNEAQ (reference sequence). For the CDR3, the DNA is TGTGCCAGCAGCCACGGGACACCCTACGAGCAGTACTTC. This sequence encodes CASSHGTPYEQYF.

V and J are TRBV19 and TRBJ2-5, with D maybe TRBD1 (5 bases). The CDR3 has 14 residues. CDR1 and CDR2 from the germline V gene are LNHDA and SQIVND (reference sequence). Trimming shortened V by 7 bases and J by 6 bases, and 18 bases separated the two germline ends. CDR3 residues: CASTTVAGSKTQYF. CDR3 coding DNA: TGTGCCAGTACTACCGTCGCAGGGTCCAAGACCCAGTACTTC.

The CDR3: CASSLGLYNEQFF. The CDR3 nucleotides are TGTGCCAGCAGCTTGGGCCTCTACAATGAGCAGTTCTTC. V gene TRBV7-3 combines with J gene TRBJ2-1; D is uncertain. V gave up 3 bases and J gave up 3 bases, with 6 bases separating them. CDR3 length equals 13 residues. Germline V gives CDR1 SGHTA, CDR2 FQGTGA.

The chain links TRBV5-1 to TRBJ1-3; D gene uncertain. The CDR3 loop spans 16 amino acids. The germline gives CDR1 SGHRS, CDR2 YFSETQ. V was pared by 0 bases and J by 0 bases, with 10 bases between. This CDR3 reads CASSLAGQHSGNTIYF. DNA of the CDR3: TGCGCCAGCAGCTTGGCCGGTCAGCACTCTGGAAACACCATATATTTT.

The chain joins TRBV3-1 (or the pseudogene TRBV3-2) to TRBJ2-5, with D possibly called TRBD1 or TRBD2 (5 bases each). Trimming pared 1 base from V and 5 bases from J, leaving 23 bases between. The CDR3 is made up of 18 amino acids. Germline V gene data show CDR1 as LGHDT and CDR2 as YNNKEL (reference sequence). For the CDR3, the DNA is TGTGCCAGCAGCCAAGTGTTGTCGAGGGACGGCCCGCGGGAGACCCAGTACTTC. Amino acid sequence: CASSQVLSRDGPRETQYF.

The CDR3 reads CASSPSPVSGNTIYF. The CDR3 coding sequence is TGTGCCAGCTCACCCTCCCCGGTCTCTGGAAACACCATATATTTT. This rearrangement joins TRBV18 to TRBJ1-3; D gene uncertain. CDR1 is KGHSH, CDR2 LQKENI, per germline. The CDR3 loop spans 15 amino acids. V was trimmed by 3 bases and J by 0 bases, leaving 9 bases between them.

The rearrangement links TRBV7-8 to TRBJ1-4, with D maybe TRBD1 (5 bases). Germline V gene data show CDR1 as SGHVS and CDR2 as FQNEAQ. The CDR3 is 15 residues long. Trimming removed 1 base from V and 5 bases from J, with 11 bases in between. In DNA form, the CDR3 reads TGTGCCAGCAGCTTAGTGAGGGGATTGAATGAAAAACTGTTTTTT. Its protein product is CASSLVRGLNEKLFF.

The V gene is TRBV3-1 (or the pseudogene TRBV3-2), the J gene TRBJ1-2; 7 positions match TRBD1. The CDR3 sequence is 15 residues long. Germline CDR1 is LGHDT and CDR2 is YNNKEL (reference sequence). Trimming at V came to 4 bases and at J to 2 bases, leaving 7 bases not matched to a gene. CDR3 sequence: CASSPQGQPNYGYTF. The CDR3 bases are TGTGCCAGCAGCCCCCAGGGACAGCCCAACTATGGCTACACCTTC.

This sequence joins TRBV7-6 and TRBJ2-7; the D gene is possibly TRBD1 (6 bases). Germline CDR1 reads SGHVS; CDR2 reads FNYEAQ. V lost 5 bases, J lost 5 bases, and 13 bases lay in between. The CDR3 covers 13 residues. The CDR3 spells CASSAYRANEQYF. The CDR3 DNA reads as TGTGCCAGCAGCGCATACAGGGCCAACGAGCAGTACTTC. Based on the CDR3 plus reference TRBV7-6 and TRBJ2-7, the full variable domain is GAGVSQSPRYKVTKRGQDVALRCDPISGHVSLYWYRQALGQGPEFLTYFNYEAQQDKSGLPNDRFSAERPEGSISTLTIQRTEQRDSAMYRCASSAYRANEQYFGPGTRLTVT.

The chain is built from TRBV7-3 and TRBJ1-4, with D perhaps TRBD1 (5 bases). This CDR3 spans 13 amino acids. V lost 4 bases and J lost 8, with 11 bases in between. The germline gives CDR1 SGHTA, CDR2 FQGTGA. The CDR3 reads CASSYSEGEKLFF. In DNA form, the CDR3 reads TGTGCCAGCAGCTATTCGGAGGGGGAAAAACTGTTTTTT.

The rearrangement joins TRBV5-6 to TRBJ2-7; D is undetermined. This CDR3 is 15 amino acids long. The germline gives CDR1 SGHDT, CDR2 YYEEEE. Trimming cost V 0 bases and J 5 bases, with 15 bases left between them. The CDR3 here is CASSLVTSILDEQYF. The CDR3 DNA follows: TGTGCCAGCAGCTTGGTTACATCCATTTTGGACGAGCAGTACTTC.

V and J are TRBV4-2 and TRBJ2-7; D remains unclear. Germline CDR1 reads LGHNA; CDR2 reads YNFKEQ. The CDR3 runs to 13 residues. Trimming stripped 1 base from V and 6 bases from J, with 10 bases between. For the CDR3, the DNA is TGTGCCAGCAGCCAAGGGTTTCCAAGCGAGCAGTACTTC. Its protein product is CASSQGFPSEQYF.

This chain connects TRBV6-5 to TRBJ1-1, with TRBD1 identical over 10 bases. After removal of 2 bases from V and 5 bases from J, the junction contained 5 bases not matched to a gene. The CDR3 has 15 amino acids. Germline V gene data show CDR1 as MNHEY and CDR2 as SVGAGI. In DNA form, the CDR3 reads TGTGCCAGCAGTTACAGGGACAGGGGAAGAACTGAAGCTTTCTTT. Its translation: CASSYRDRGRTEAFF.

V and J are TRBV2 and TRBJ2-7; weak D call: TRBD2 (6 bases). The CDR3 extends over 15 amino acids. Germline V lookup: CDR1 SNHLY, CDR2 FYNNEI. V was clipped by 3 bases and J by 4 bases, with 16 bases between them. CDR3 DNA sequence: TGTGCCAGCAGTGATAGGAGGGTGCTTCGTTACGAGCAGTACTTC. Translation: CASSDRRVLRYEQYF. The full variable domain, its missing parts supplied by reference TRBV2 and TRBJ2-7, is EPEVTQTPSHQVTQMGQEVILRCVPISNHLYFYWYRQILGQKVEFLVSFYNNEISEKSEIFDDQFSVERPDGSNFTLKIRSTKLEDSAMYFCASSDRRVLRYEQYFGPGTRLTVT.